This T cell receptor beta chain was found in a study of cytomegalovirus exposure and HLA in healthy donors. The CDR3 consists of 14 residues. In germline, CDR1 is KGHSH, CDR2 LQKENI. The trim removed 3 bases at V and 1 base at J, leaving 0 bases unmatched. This clone was seen a single time. Its antigen is unknown. PCR involved 60 Vbeta and 13 Jbeta primers. The data were produced by immunoSEQ multiplex PCR, yet TCRdb's version contains in-frame clones alone and is incomplete. The sample includes under 200,000 clones, approximately 80% of them seen just once. Whole-study findings and limits: A later analysis appeared to link common viral pathogens to several of the most significant clusters. Some V segments (TRBV6-2 and TRBV6-3 among them) were excluded as indistinguishable.

The clonotype originates from a man between 18 and 35 years old in good health and CMV-seropositive. The source material was PBMCs. This chain uses TRBV18 with TRBJ2-5; 9 positions agree with TRBD2. CDR3 loop: CASSPTSGQETQYF. CDR3 coding DNA: TGTGCCAGCTCACCGACTAGCGGCCAAGAGACCCAGTACTTC.